These 20 T cell receptor beta chains share one sample of origin, sequenced in a study of OX40 agonist ivuxolimab in advanced cancers. Using immunoSEQ multiplex PCR, the repertoire was profiled, and TCRdb retains in-frame clones only, with some absent. Among about 64,000 clones listed, about four fifths were seen once. Sample: CD4+ or CD8+ T cells sorted from blood, taken in a trial of the OX40 agonist ivuxolimab. The receptor set was obtained from an adult with an advanced solid tumor such as melanoma, head and neck, liver or kidney cancer.

As to this clone: An end of the junction differs from the germline gene, which may be a read error. The chain recombines TRBV7-8 with TRBJ2-1; 9 bases line up with TRBD1. In germline, CDR1 is SGHVS, CDR2 FQNEAQ. This CDR3 contains 14 residues. The chain's CDR3 is CATSGTGTYNEQFF. DNA for the CDR3: TGTGCCACCAGCGGGACAGGGACCTACAATGAGCAGTTCTTC.

The V gene is TRBV7-8, the J gene TRBJ2-1; 9 positions match TRBD1. The CDR3 extends over 15 amino acids. Unmatched junction bases numbered 7, after V lost 3 bases and J lost 7 bases. The V gene's germline CDR1 is SGHVS and CDR2 FQNEAQ. This CDR3 is CASSFRRDRVNEQFF. The CDR3 nucleotides are TGTGCCAGCAGCTTCCGCCGGGACAGGGTAAATGAGCAGTTCTTC.

This clone showed up just once. This chain links TRBV30 with TRBJ2-6; perhaps TRBD2 as D (6 bases). The V end lost 2 bases, the J end lost 3 bases, and 8 bases lay between the germline ends. The CDR3 sequence is 14 residues long. Germline V gives CDR1 GTSNPN, CDR2 SVGIG (reference sequence). The CDR3 DNA reads TGTGCCTGGAGTCGGGGGTTTGGGGCCAACGTCCTGACTTTC. It yields the protein CAWSRGFGANVLTF.

The chain couples TRBV7-2 to TRBJ2-7; TRBD1 matches 7 bases. CDR3 size: 15 residues. J was trimmed by 3 bases and V by 6 bases; bases with no gene match: 11. Germline V gene lookup returns CDR1 SGHTA and CDR2 FQGNSA. CDR3 nucleotides: TGTGCCAGCAGGCTTCAGGGGGACCCGAACTACGAGCAGTACTTC. This sequence encodes CASRLQGDPNYEQYF.

The rearrangement uses TRBV19 and TRBJ1-5; D not certain. This CDR3 contains 13 residues. Germline V gene data show CDR1 as LNHDA and CDR2 as SQIVND (reference sequence). The V end was cut by 5 bases, the J end by 3 bases, with 8 bases between. The CDR3 DNA sequence: TGTGCCAGTAGTTTACAGAACAATCAGCCCCAGCATTTT. Amino acids: CASSLQNNQPQHF.

This chain links TRBV7-9 with TRBJ1-1; perhaps TRBD1 as D (6 bases). This CDR3 spans 16 amino acids. Germline CDR1 and CDR2: SEHNR and FQNEAQ (reference sequence). V was cut by 4 bases and J by 4 bases, with 19 bases left in between. The CDR3 region is CASSSTPGVVGTEAFF. The CDR3 region has the DNA TGTGCCAGCAGCTCGACTCCAGGGGTTGTGGGCACTGAAGCTTTCTTT.

This sequence joins TRBV5-1 and TRBJ2-3, with TRBD1 matching over 10 bases. The ends lost 1 base at V and 2 bases at J; junction bases unmatched: 10. This CDR3 spans 18 amino acids. Germline V CDR1 and CDR2: SGHRS, YFSETQ. The CDR3: CASSLHLPGQGNTDTQYF. As DNA, the CDR3 is TGCGCCAGCAGCTTGCACCTTCCGGGACAGGGGAACACAGATACGCAGTATTTT.

The chain recombines TRBV18 with TRBJ1-2; D is uncertain. The germline V and J ends were trimmed by 2 bases and 4 bases, with 14 bases remaining between them. CDR1 and CDR2 from the germline V gene are KGHSH and LQKENI. The CDR3 spans 15 residues. This CDR3 reads CASSPLVSGIYGYTF. The CDR3 DNA follows: TGTGCCAGCTCACCATTGGTATCGGGAATCTATGGCTACACCTTC.

V gene TRBV5-1 combines with J gene TRBJ2-1; 11 bases agree with TRBD2. The length of the CDR3 is 15 residues. Trimming at V came to 3 bases and at J to 5 bases, leaving 4 bases not matched to a gene. CDR1 and CDR2 (germline): SGHRS, YFSETQ. CDR3 amino acids: CASSYSGRDNNEQFF. CDR3 nucleotide sequence: TGCGCCAGCAGCTATAGCGGGAGGGACAACAATGAGCAGTTCTTC.

There are a few counts of this clone. CDR3: CASSLAQDQPQHF. The CDR3 DNA reads TGTGCCAGCAGCTTAGCGCAGGACCAGCCCCAGCATTTT. The V call is TRBV7-9, the J call TRBJ1-5; D not resolved. CDR3 length equals 13 residues. Germline CDR1 SEHNR, CDR2 FQNEAQ (reference sequence). V was pared by 0 bases and J by 7 bases, with 7 bases between.

This clone has just one count. The chain couples TRBV9 to TRBJ2-6; D remains unclear. V shed 3 bases and J shed 2 bases, with 9 bases lying between them. This CDR3 comprises 15 residues. CDR1 is SGDLS, CDR2 YYNGEE, per germline. This CDR3 reads CASSAGGAGANVLTF. CDR3 sequence (DNA): TGTGCCAGCAGCGCCGGTGGCGCTGGGGCCAACGTCCTGACTTTC.

This clone was counted a few times. V usage is TRBV14 and J usage is TRBJ2-7, with 9 bases aligning to TRBD2. In germline, CDR1 is SGHDN, CDR2 FVKESK. J gave up 2 bases and V 5 bases, and 7 bases lay outside the gene matches. This CDR3 spans 15 amino acids. CDR3 region: CASSYGTSPPYEQYF. Written as DNA, the CDR3 is TGTGCCAGCAGCTACGGGACTAGCCCACCCTACGAGCAGTACTTC.

This chain connects TRBV11-3 to TRBJ2-1; the match to TRBD2 covers 9 bases. After removal of 1 base from V and 3 bases from J, the junction contained 4 bases not matched to a gene. The CDR3 totals 16 residues. CDR1 is SGHNT, CDR2 YENEEA, per germline. This CDR3 reads CASSLGGSGGYNEQFF. In DNA, the CDR3 is TGTGCCAGCAGCTTAGGGGGTAGCGGGGGCTACAATGAGCAGTTCTTC.

The chain joins TRBV10-2 to TRBJ1-6; D not certain. There are 14 residues in the CDR3. V lost 3 bases to trimming and J lost 6 bases, with 9 bases between them. Germline V gene sequence: CDR1 WSHSY, CDR2 SAAADI. This chain's CDR3 is CASSDSVINSPLHF. In nucleotides, the CDR3 is TGCGCCAGCAGTGATTCAGTGATTAATTCACCCCTCCACTTT.

Written as DNA, the CDR3 is TGTGCCAGCAGTTACTCCGGGACAGGATCCAATGGCTACACCTTC. Translated: CASSYSGTGSNGYTF. The chain links TRBV6-5 to TRBJ1-2; 8 nucleotides agree with TRBD1. The ends lost 0 bases at V and 6 bases at J; junction bases unmatched: 6. CDR1 MNHEY and CDR2 SVGAGI come from the germline V gene. The CDR3 has 15 amino acids.

The chain links TRBV6-6 to TRBJ1-1; weak D call: TRBD1 (6 bases). Germline V lookup: CDR1 MNHNY, CDR2 SVGAGI (reference sequence). V was clipped by 0 bases and J by 4 bases, with 9 bases between them. The CDR3 extends over 14 amino acids. The CDR3 region has the DNA TGTGCCAGCAGTTACTCGATGGGGGCCACTGAAGCTTTCTTT. Its protein is CASSYSMGATEAFF.

This chain connects TRBV19 to TRBJ1-5; 10 nucleotides match TRBD1. This CDR3 comprises 17 residues. The J segment lost 4 bases and the V segment lost 4 bases, leaving 10 bases of the junction unmatched. Germline CDR1 reads LNHDA; CDR2 reads SQIVND (reference sequence). CDR3: CASSNMRGTGDNQPQHF. In DNA form, the CDR3 reads TGTGCCAGTAGTAACATGCGCGGGACAGGGGATAATCAGCCCCAGCATTTT.

The chain is built from TRBV6-1 and TRBJ1-1; D ambiguous. Germline V gene sequence: CDR1 MNHNS, CDR2 SASEGT. Trimming removed 3 bases at V and 1 base at J, with 9 bases between. The CDR3 runs to 14 residues. CDR3 in amino acids: CASSDPSRNTEAFF. In DNA, the CDR3 is TGTGCCAGCAGTGATCCTTCTCGGAACACTGAAGCTTTCTTT.

The chain carries TRBV20-1 and TRBJ2-3, with D perhaps matching TRBD2 (5 bases). CDR1 and CDR2 from the germline V gene are DFQATT and SNEGSKA (reference sequence). Trimming took off 6 bases at V and 2 bases at J, with 6 bases between the two ends. CDR3 length: 11 residues. CDR3 coding DNA: TGCAGTGCCGGGGTCACAGATACGCAGTATTTT. Protein sequence: CSAGVTDTQYF.

CDR3 DNA sequence: TGCGCCAGCAGCGGGGTACAGGGATCCTACGAGCAGTACTTC. It yields the protein CASSGVQGSYEQYF. The chain couples TRBV4-1 to TRBJ2-7; a possible D gene is TRBD1 (6 bases). This CDR3 has 14 amino acids. Between the trimmed V and J ends, which lost 5 bases and 1 base, there was a span of 12 bases. Germline V CDR1 and CDR2: MGHRA, YSYEKL.